This T cell receptor (beta chain) originates from a study of draining lymph node invasion in breast cancer (dated by TCRdb to between 2020 and 2021). Regarding the study in general: Nodal metastasis was diagnosed by histology and cytokeratin immunohistochemistry and confirmed by EpCAM/CD45 flow cytometry. The separate targeted TCR sequencing covered lymph nodes from roughly five patients, with primary tumors sequenced for three of those patients. A separate targeted assay used bulk TCR-beta CDR3 sequencing to compare sorted memory regulatory T cells with memory conventional CD4 T cells across breast cancer tissues. Matched non-invaded and tumor-invaded tumor-draining lymph nodes plus the primary tumor were contributed by each patient, with both Treg and Tconv subsets profiled. Overall study results and their limits: In the targeted TCR-seq data, Tregs appeared more clonally expanded than Tconvs in all tissues, and both subsets were less diverse in tumor than lymph nodes. TCRs shared between the Treg and Tconv subsets were regarded as suggesting, but not proving, a common clonal origin. Within each tissue, roughly 14-25% of Treg TCRs were also found among Tconvs, a result interpreted as suggesting peripheral Treg induction. The data could not resolve whether Treg conversion took place in a given organ or whether converted Tregs recirculated between nodes and tumor. Some of the top 100 tumor clones were detected in invaded and non-invaded nodes, suggesting recirculation between tumor and draining nodes. The tumor top-100 clone tracking analysis was possible in only a couple of patients.

The library was made by bulk RNA-seq. TCRdb names Illumina HiSeq 2500 as the instrument used. The authors processed their data as follows. CDR3 sequences in the separate targeted TCR-seq dataset were extracted from raw reads and quantified using MiXCR version 2.1.5 with default parameters. The separate targeted TCR-seq dataset defined each TCR-beta clone by its combination of V gene, J gene and CDR3 sequence. In the separate targeted TCR-seq dataset, clones with fewer than three counts were removed, then only the 90% most strongly expressed clones per sample were retained. The separate targeted TCR-seq dataset calculated Treg-Tconv overlap for each tissue as the number of shared clones divided by the total number of Treg clones, multiplied by 100. In TCRdb, the public reads were trimmed at Q25 with fastp and aligned with MiXCR, with productive beta chains retained. When rows share a CDR3 protein, they turn into one entry using the most common DNA and genes. In this record, the V and J calls reflect TCRdb's handling and not the investigators' own analysis. Recorded for this sample are 3,400 or so distinct CDR3 sequences; around 78% of them occurred a single time. Around 1.9% of the sample comes from the top ten.

Memory conventional CD4 T cells were sorted as CD4+ CD45RA- CD25- cells. Tumor-draining lymph nodes were classified as non-invaded or invaded according to absence or presence of metastatic tumor cells. Before staining and sorting, a Miltenyi Pan T Cell isolation kit was used to pre-enrich the T cells. Immunohistochemistry for estrogen receptor, progesterone receptor, HER2 and Ki-67 was used to characterize the primary tumors. Fresh surgical tissue was processed within a few hours after surgery by being cut into small fragments. Tissue fragments were enzymatically digested with Liberase TL plus DNase for roughly 19 minutes and filtered through a 40-micrometer strainer. After DAPI live/dead staining, cells were sorted on a BD FACS Aria II, reaching roughly 96-99% purity. Sorted cells were lysed in TCL buffer, and RNA was purified with a Norgen Single Cell RNA purification kit including DNase treatment.

This clonotype was recorded only once. Which antigen it targets is not known. No much larger clonotype is one base removed from it; base qualities were not supplied. A single read offers scant evidence. Including cysteine and phenylalanine, the CDR3 has 13 amino acids. The kept DNA is CDR3 alone, 39 bases in frame from the first base. From a lookup of the germline V gene (reference sequence), CDR1 and CDR2 are LNHDA and SQIVND. A distance of 8 bases separates the germline ends of V and J, which lose 1 base and 7 bases respectively. The rearranged chain carries TRBV19 and TRBJ2-1; a weak D assignment points to TRBD2 (5 bases agree). Material for sequencing was sorted memory CD4+ effector T cells from a lymph node. What the cell subset or site label conveys for this sample: CD45RA-negative sorted CD4+ T cells (memory Tconv or effector/memory Treg). The clonotype was recovered from a female donor with luminal breast cancer. DNA sequence: TGTGCCAGTAGTATAGTCCCGGGGAATGAGCAGTTCTTC. The translation is CASSIVPGNEQFF.